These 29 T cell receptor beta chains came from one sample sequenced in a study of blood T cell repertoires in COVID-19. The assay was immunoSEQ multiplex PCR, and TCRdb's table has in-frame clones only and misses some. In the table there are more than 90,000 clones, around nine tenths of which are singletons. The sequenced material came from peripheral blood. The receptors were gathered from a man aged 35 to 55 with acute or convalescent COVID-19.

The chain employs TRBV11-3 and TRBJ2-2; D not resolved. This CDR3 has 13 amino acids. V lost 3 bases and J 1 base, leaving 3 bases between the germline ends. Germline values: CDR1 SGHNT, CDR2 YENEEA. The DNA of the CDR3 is TGTGCCAGCAGCTTGAGGAACACCGGGGAGCTGTTTTTT. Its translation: CASSLRNTGELFF.

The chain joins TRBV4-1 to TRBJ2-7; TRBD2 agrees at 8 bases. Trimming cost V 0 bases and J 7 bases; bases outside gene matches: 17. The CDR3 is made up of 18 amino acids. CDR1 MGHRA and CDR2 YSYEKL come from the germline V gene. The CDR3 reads CASSQDQPGGVAGNEQYF. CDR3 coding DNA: TGCGCCAGCAGCCAAGACCAACCGGGCGGGGTAGCGGGGAATGAGCAGTACTTC.

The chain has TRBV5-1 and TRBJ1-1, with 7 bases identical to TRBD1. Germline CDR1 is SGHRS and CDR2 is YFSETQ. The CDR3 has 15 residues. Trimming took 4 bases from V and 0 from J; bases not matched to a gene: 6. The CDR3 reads CASSKNTGVNTEAFF. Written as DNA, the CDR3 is TGCGCCAGCAGCAAAAACACAGGGGTGAACACTGAAGCTTTCTTT.

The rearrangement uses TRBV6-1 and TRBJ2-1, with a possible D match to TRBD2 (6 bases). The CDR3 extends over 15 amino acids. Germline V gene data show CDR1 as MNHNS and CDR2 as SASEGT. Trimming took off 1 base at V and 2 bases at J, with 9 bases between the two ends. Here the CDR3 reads CASSEVRLAYNEQFF. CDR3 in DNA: TGTGCCAGCAGTGAAGTCCGACTAGCCTACAATGAGCAGTTCTTC.

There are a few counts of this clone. CDR3 amino acids: CATSGNGRSQETQYF. The CDR3 coding sequence is TGTGCCACCAGCGGTAACGGGAGGAGCCAAGAGACCCAGTACTTC. This chain uses TRBV24-1 with TRBJ2-5, with TRBD2 matching over 7 bases. Germline V gives CDR1 KGHDR, CDR2 SFDVKD. This CDR3 spans 15 amino acids. The V gene end was trimmed by 7 bases and the J gene end by 1 base; junction bases not matched to a gene: 8.

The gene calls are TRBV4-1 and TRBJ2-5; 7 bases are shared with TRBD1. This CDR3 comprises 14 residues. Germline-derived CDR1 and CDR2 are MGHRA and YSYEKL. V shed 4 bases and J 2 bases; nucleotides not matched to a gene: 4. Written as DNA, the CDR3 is TGCGCCAGCAGCCCCGGGACAGCGCAAGAGACCCAGTACTTC. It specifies CASSPGTAQETQYF.

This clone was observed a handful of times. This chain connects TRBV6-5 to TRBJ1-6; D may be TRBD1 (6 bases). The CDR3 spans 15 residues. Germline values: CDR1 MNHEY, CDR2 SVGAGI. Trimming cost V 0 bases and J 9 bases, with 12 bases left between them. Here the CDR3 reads CASSYSSGVTSPLHF. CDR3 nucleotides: TGTGCCAGCAGTTACTCGTCAGGGGTTACTTCACCCCTCCACTTT.

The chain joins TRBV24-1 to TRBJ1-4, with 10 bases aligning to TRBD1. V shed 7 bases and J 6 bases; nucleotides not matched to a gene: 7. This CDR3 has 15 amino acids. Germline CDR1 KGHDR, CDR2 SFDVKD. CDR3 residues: CATSHAGTGDEKLFF. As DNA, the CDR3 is TGTGCCACCAGCCACGCCGGGACAGGGGATGAAAAACTGTTTTTT.

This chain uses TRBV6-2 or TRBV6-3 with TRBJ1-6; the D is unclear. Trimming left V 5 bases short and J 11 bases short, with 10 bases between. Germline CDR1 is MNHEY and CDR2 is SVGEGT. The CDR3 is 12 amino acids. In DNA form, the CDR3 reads TGTGCCAGCAGTGTGATCCAGGCACCCCTCCACTTT. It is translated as CASSVIQAPLHF.

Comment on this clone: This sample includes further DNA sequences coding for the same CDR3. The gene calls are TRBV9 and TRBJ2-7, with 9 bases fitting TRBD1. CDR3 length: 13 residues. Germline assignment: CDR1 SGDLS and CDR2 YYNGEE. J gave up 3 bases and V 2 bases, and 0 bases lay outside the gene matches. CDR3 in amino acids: CASSVDRGYEQYF. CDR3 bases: TGTGCCAGCAGCGTGGACAGGGGCTACGAGCAGTACTTC.

CDR3 coding DNA: TGTGCCAGCAGCCGTCGGGTCGCAGGGGCCAACGTCCTGACTTTC. Its protein is CASSRRVAGANVLTF. This chain uses TRBV7-6 with TRBJ2-6, with D hard to call. This CDR3 region has 15 residues. CDR1 and CDR2 from the germline V gene are SGHVS and FNYEAQ. V dropped 5 bases and J dropped 4 bases, with 12 bases sitting between them.

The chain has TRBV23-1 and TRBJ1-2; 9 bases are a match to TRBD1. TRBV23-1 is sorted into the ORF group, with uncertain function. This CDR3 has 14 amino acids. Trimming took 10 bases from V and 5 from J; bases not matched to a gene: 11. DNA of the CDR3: TGCGCCACTCCCGGGACAGGGAATCATTATGGCTACACCTTC. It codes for CATPGTGNHYGYTF.

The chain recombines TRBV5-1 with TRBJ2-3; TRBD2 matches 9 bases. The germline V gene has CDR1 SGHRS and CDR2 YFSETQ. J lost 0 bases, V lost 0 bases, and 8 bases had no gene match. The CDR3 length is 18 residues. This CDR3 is CASSLAGLAGDSTDTQYF. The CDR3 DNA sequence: TGCGCCAGCAGCTTGGCCGGGTTAGCGGGAGACAGCACAGATACGCAGTATTTT.

The chain's CDR3 is CASSFTQGAWETQYF. CDR3 DNA: TGTGCCAGCAGCTTCACTCAGGGGGCCTGGGAGACCCAGTACTTC. The chain combines TRBV6-2 or TRBV6-3 with TRBJ2-5; TRBD1 aligns across 8 bases. V lost 6 bases and J lost 5; bases outside the gene matches: 11. The germline V gene encodes CDR1 MNHEY and CDR2 SVGEGT. This CDR3 has 15 residues.

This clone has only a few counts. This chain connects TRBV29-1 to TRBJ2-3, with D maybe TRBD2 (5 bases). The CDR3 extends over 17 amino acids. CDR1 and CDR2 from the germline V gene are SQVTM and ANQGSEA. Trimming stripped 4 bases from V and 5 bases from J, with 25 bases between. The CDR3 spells CSVGPRGLIDSLDTQYF. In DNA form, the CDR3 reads TGCAGCGTTGGCCCCCGAGGGTTAATTGATAGTTTAGATACGCAGTATTTT.

The CDR3 protein is CASSFKGLAGESEQFF. The CDR3 coding sequence is TGTGCCAGCAGCTTTAAAGGACTAGCGGGAGAGTCTGAGCAGTTCTTC. The chain links TRBV13 to TRBJ2-1; 13 bases fit TRBD2. Per germline, CDR1 PRHDT and CDR2 FYEKMQ (reference sequence). J lost 9 bases, V lost 3 bases, and 8 bases had no gene match. The CDR3 runs 16 residues.

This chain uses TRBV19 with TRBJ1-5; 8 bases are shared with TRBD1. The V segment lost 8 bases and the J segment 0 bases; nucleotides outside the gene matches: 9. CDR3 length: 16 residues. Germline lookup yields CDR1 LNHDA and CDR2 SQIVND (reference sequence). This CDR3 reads CASGEQGAYSNQPQHF. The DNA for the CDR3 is TGTGCCAGTGGGGAGCAGGGGGCGTATAGCAATCAGCCCCAGCATTTT.

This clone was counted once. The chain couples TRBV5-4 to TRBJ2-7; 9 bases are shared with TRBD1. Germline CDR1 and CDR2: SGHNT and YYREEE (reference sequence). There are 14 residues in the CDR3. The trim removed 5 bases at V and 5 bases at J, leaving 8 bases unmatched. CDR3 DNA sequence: TGTGCCAGCAGAGCCGGGACAGGGAGGGACGAGCAGTACTTC. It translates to CASRAGTGRDEQYF.

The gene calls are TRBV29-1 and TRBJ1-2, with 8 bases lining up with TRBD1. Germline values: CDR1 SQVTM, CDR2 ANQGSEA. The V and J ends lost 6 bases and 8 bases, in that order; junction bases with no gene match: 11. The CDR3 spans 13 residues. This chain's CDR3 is CSVARTGPNGYTF. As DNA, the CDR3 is TGCAGCGTAGCACGGACAGGGCCGAACGGCTACACCTTC. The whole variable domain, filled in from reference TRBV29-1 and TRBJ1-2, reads SAVISQKPSRDICQRGTSLTIQCQVDSQVTMMFWYRQQPGQSLTLIATANQGSEATYESGFVIDKFPISRPNLTFSTLTVSNMSPEDSSIYLCSVARTGPNGYTFGSGTRLTVV.

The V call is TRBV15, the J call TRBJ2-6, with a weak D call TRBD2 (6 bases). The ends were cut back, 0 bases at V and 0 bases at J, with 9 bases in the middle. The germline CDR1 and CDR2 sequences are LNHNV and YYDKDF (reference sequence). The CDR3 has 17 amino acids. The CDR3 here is CATSRDGSPSGANVLTF. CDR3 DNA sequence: TGTGCCACCAGCAGAGACGGGAGTCCCTCTGGGGCCAACGTCCTGACTTTC.

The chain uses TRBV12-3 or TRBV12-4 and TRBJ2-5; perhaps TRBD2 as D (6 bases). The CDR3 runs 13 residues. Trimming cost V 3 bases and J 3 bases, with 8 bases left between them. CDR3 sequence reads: CASSFGGEETQYF. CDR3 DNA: TGTGCCAGCAGTTTCGGCGGGGAAGAGACCCAGTACTTC.

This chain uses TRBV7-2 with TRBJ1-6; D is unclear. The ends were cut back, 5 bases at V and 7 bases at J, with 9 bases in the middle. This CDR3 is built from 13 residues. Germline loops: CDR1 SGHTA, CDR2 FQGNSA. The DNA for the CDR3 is TGTGCCAGCAGCCCCAACTGGAATTCACCCCTCCACTTT. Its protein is CASSPNWNSPLHF.

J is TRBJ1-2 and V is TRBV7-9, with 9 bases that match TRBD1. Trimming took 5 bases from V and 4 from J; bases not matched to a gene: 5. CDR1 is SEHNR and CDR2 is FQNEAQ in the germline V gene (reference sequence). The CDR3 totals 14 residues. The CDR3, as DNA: TGTGCCAGCAGCCCGGGACAGGGAGCCTATGGCTACACCTTC. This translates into CASSPGQGAYGYTF.

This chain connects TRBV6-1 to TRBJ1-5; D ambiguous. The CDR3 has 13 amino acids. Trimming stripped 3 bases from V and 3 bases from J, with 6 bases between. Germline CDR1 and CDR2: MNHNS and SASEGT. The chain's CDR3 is CASSEDFNQPQHF. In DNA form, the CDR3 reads TGTGCCAGCAGTGAGGACTTCAATCAGCCCCAGCATTTT.

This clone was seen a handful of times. In DNA, the CDR3 is TGTGCCAGCAGACCCCAGGCGTACCTTTACGAGCAGTACTTC. Translation: CASRPQAYLYEQYF. The V gene is TRBV7-8, the J gene TRBJ2-7; unclear D gene. The ends were cut back, 6 bases at V and 4 bases at J, with 16 bases in the middle. The CDR3 extends over 14 amino acids. Germline CDR1 reads SGHVS; CDR2 reads FQNEAQ.

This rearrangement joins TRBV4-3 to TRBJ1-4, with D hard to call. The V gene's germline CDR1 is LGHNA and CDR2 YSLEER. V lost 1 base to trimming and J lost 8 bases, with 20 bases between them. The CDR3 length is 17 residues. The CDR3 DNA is TGCGCCAGCAGCCAAGGCTATCCCCGGGCCCGAGGGGAAAAACTGTTTTTT. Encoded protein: CASSQGYPRARGEKLFF.

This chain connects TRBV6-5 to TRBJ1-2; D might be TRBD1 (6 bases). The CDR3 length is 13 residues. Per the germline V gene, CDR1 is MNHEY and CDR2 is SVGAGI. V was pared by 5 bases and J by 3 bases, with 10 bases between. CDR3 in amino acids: CASSRDTYYGYTF. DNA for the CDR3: TGTGCCAGCAGTCGGGACACCTACTATGGCTACACCTTC.

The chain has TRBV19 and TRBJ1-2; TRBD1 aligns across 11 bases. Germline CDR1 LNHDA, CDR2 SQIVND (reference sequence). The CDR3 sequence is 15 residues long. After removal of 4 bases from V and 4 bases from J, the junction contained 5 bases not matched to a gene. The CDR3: CASSTWDRGSYGYTF. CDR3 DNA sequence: TGTGCCAGTAGTACTTGGGACAGGGGGAGCTATGGCTACACCTTC. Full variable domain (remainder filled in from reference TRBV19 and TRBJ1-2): DGGITQSPKYLFRKEGQNVTLSCEQNLNHDAMYWYRQDPGQGLRLIYYSQIVNDFQKGDIAEGYSVSREKKESFPLTVTSAQKNPTAFYLCASSTWDRGSYGYTFGSGTRLTVV.

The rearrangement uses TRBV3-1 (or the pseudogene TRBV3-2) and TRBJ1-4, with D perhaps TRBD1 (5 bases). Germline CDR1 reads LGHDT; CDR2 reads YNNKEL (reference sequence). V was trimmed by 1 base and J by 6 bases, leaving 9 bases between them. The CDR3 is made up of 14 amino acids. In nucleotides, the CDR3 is TGTGCCAGCAGCCAAGGGGGCGGTGATGAAAAACTGTTTTTT. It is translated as CASSQGGGDEKLFF.